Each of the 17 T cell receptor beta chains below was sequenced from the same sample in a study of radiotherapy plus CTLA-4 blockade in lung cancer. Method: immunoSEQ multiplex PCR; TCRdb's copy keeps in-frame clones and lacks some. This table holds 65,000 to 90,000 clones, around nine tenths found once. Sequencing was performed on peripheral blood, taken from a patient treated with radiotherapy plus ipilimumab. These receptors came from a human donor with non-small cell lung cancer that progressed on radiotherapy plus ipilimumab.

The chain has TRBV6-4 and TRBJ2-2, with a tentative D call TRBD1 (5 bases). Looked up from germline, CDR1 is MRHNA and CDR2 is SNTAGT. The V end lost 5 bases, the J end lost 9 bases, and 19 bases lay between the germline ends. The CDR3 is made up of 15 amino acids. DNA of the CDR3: TGTGCCAGCAGTACAGGACCCCGCCGACACCGGGAGCTGTTTTTT. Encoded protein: CASSTGPRRHRELFF.

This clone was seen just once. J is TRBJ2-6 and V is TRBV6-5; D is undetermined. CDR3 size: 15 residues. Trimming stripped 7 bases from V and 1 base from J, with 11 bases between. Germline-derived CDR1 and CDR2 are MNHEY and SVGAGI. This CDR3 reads CASMESLSGANVLTF. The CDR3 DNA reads TGTGCCAGCATGGAGAGCTTGTCTGGGGCCAACGTCCTGACTTTC.

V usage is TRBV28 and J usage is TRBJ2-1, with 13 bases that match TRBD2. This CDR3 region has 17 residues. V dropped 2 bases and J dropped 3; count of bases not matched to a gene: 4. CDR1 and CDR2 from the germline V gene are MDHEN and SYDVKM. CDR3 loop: CASSLMGTSGNYNEQFF. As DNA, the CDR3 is TGTGCCAGCAGTTTAATGGGGACTAGCGGGAACTACAATGAGCAGTTCTTC.

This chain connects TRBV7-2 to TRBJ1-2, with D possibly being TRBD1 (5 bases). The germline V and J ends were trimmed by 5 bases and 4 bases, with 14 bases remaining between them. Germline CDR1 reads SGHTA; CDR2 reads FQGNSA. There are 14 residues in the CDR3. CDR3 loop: CASSAGTYPYGYTF. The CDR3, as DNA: TGTGCCAGCAGCGCCGGGACGTACCCCTATGGCTACACCTTC.

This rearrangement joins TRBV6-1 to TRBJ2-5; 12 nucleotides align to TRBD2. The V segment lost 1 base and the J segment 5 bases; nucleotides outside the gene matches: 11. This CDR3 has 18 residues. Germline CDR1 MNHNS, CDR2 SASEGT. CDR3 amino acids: CASSEVFGLAGFRETQYF. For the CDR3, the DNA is TGTGCCAGCAGTGAAGTGTTTGGACTAGCGGGATTTAGGGAGACCCAGTACTTC.

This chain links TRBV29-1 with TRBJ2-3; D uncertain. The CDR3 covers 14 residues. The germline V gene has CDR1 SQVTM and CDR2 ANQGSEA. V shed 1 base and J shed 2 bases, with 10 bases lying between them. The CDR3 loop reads CSVEGGKSTDTQYF. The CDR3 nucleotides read TGCAGCGTTGAAGGGGGTAAATCCACAGATACGCAGTATTTT.

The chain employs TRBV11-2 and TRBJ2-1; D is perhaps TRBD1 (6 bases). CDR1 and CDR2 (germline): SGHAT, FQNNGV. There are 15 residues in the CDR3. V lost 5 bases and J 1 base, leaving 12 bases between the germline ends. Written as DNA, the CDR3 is TGTGCCAGCAGCCGGACAGCATTGTCCTACAATGAGCAGTTCTTC. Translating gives CASSRTALSYNEQFF. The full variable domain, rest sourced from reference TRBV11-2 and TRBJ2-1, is EAGVAQSPRYKIIEKRQSVAFWCNPISGHATLYWYQQILGQGPKLLIQFQNNGVVDDSQLPKDRFSAERLKGVDSTLKIQPAKLEDSAVYLCASSRTALSYNEQFFGPGTRLTVL.

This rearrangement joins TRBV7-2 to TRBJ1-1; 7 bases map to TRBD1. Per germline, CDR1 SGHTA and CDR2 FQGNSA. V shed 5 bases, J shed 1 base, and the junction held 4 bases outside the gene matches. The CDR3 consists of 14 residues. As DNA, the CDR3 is TGTGCCAGCAGCCGGGACAGAGCGAACACTGAAGCTTTCTTT. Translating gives CASSRDRANTEAFF.

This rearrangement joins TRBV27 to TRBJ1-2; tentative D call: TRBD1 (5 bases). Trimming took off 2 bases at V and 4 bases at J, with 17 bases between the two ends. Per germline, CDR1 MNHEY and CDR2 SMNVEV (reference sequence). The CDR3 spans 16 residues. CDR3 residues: CASSLAQGRSLYGYTF. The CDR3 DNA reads TGTGCCAGCAGTTTAGCCCAGGGACGTTCCCTCTATGGCTACACCTTC.

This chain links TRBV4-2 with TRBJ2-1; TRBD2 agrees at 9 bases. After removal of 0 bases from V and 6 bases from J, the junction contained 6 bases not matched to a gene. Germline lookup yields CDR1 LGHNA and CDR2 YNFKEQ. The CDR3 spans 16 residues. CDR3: CASSQDGLAGTNEQFF. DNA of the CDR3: TGTGCCAGCAGCCAAGATGGGCTAGCGGGGACCAATGAGCAGTTCTTC.

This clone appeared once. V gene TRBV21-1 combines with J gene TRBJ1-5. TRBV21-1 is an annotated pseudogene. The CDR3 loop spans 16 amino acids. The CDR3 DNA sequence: TGTGCCAGCAGCAAAGTGGGGGGGATACTTGCTCAGCCCCAGCATTTT. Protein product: CASSKVGGILAQPQHF.

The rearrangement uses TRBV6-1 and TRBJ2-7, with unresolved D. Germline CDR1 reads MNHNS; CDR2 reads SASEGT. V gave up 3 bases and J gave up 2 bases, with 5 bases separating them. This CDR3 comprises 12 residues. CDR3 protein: CASSDSPYEQYV. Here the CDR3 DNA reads TGTGCCAGCAGTGACTCACCCTACGAGCAGTACGTC.

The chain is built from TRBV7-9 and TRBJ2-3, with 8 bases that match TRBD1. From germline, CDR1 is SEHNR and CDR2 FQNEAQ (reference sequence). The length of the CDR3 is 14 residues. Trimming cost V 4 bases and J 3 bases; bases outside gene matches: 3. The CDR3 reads CASSSGQGTDTQYF. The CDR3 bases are TGTGCCAGCAGCTCCGGACAGGGTACAGATACGCAGTATTTT.

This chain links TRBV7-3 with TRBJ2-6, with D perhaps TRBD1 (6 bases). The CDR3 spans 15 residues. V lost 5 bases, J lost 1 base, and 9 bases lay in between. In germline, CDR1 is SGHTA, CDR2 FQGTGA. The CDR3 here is CASSAGASGANVLTF. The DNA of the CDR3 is TGTGCCAGCAGCGCAGGGGCTTCTGGGGCCAACGTCCTGACTTTC.

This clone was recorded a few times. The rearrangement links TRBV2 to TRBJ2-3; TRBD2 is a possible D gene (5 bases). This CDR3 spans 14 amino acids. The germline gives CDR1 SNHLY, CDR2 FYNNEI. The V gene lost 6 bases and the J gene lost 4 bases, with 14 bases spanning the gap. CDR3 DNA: TGTGCCAGCAGCTACAAAGCGGAGTCAGATACGCAGTATTTT. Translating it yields CASSYKAESDTQYF.

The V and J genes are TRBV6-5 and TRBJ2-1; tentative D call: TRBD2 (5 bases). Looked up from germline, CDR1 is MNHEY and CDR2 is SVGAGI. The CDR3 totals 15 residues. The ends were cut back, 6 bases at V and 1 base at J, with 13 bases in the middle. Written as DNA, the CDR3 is TGTGCCAGCAGGTCCGGGATCGGTTCCTACAATGAGCAGTTCTTC. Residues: CASRSGIGSYNEQFF.

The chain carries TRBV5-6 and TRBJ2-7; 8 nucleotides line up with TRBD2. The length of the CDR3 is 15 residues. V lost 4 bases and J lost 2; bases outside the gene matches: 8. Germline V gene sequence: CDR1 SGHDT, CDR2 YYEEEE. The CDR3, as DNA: TGTGCCAGCAGCCCAAGCGGGAGTGGGGCCTACGAGCAGTACGTC. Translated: CASSPSGSGAYEQYV.